These 16 T cell receptor beta chains originate from one sample sequenced in a study of beta chain features in type 1 diabetes. Reverse transcription of all isolated RNA meant that expressed TCRB transcripts were sequenced. The method was immunoSEQ multiplex PCR; TCRdb's version includes in-frame clones alone and lacks a portion of them. This table has some 360,000 clones, about 19% appearing once. The source material was naive CD4+ T cells from blood. The receptors were gathered from a woman in her late teens or twenties in good health.

The J gene is TRBJ2-6, the V gene TRBV5-1; D perhaps matches TRBD2 (5 bases). The CDR3 has 14 residues. V lost 2 bases to trimming and J lost 2 bases, with 5 bases between them. Germline V lookup: CDR1 SGHRS, CDR2 YFSETQ. CDR3 sequence (DNA): TGCGCCAGCAGCTTCGGGGCTGGGGCCAACGTCCTGACTTTC. This translates into CASSFGAGANVLTF.

In its sample, this clone was seen a few times. This chain joins TRBV30 and TRBJ2-2; possibly TRBD1 for D (5 bases). Per the germline V gene, CDR1 is GTSNPN and CDR2 is SVGIG (reference sequence). V was clipped by 4 bases and J by 1 base, with 7 bases between them. The CDR3 has 13 residues. CDR3: CAWIQVNTGELFF. The CDR3 DNA follows: TGTGCCTGGATACAGGTGAACACCGGGGAGCTGTTTTTT.

This clone occurred a few times. This chain uses TRBV5-4 with TRBJ2-5; TRBD2 matches at 7 bases. The V gene end was trimmed by 0 bases and the J gene end by 5 bases; junction bases not matched to a gene: 7. The CDR3 is 15 residues long. Looked up from germline, CDR1 is SGHNT and CDR2 is YYREEE (reference sequence). CDR3 in DNA: TGTGCCAGCAGCTTGGCCATGGGAGGGCAGGAGACCCAGTACTTC. Translating gives CASSLAMGGQETQYF.

The V and J genes are TRBV5-4 and TRBJ2-1, with 7 bases lining up with TRBD2. Losses at the gene ends were 1 base for V and 7 bases for J; bases not matched to a gene: 5. Germline values: CDR1 SGHNT, CDR2 YYREEE (reference sequence). This CDR3 has 14 amino acids. CDR3 bases: TGTGCCAGCAGCTTGAATCCTAGCGGTAATGAGCAGTTCTTC. This sequence encodes CASSLNPSGNEQFF.

The rearrangement links TRBV5-6 to TRBJ1-2; D unclear. The CDR3 covers 14 residues. Germline loops: CDR1 SGHDT, CDR2 YYEEEE. Trimming stripped 3 bases from V and 4 bases from J, with 13 bases between. Here the CDR3 reads CASSSFASLYGYTF. The CDR3 DNA reads TGTGCCAGCAGCTCCTTCGCAAGCCTCTATGGCTACACCTTC.

CDR3 bases: TGTGCCAGCAGCGTTCAGGGGTCCACTGAAGCTTTCTTT. It codes for CASSVQGSTEAFF. The gene calls are TRBV7-3 and TRBJ1-1, with D possibly matching TRBD1 (6 bases). Germline V CDR1 and CDR2: SGHTA, FQGTGA. The CDR3 length is 13 residues. V lost 5 bases to trimming and J lost 4 bases, with 11 bases between them.

This chain links TRBV18 with TRBJ2-3; perhaps TRBD1 as D (6 bases). Per the germline V gene, CDR1 is KGHSH and CDR2 is LQKENI. The CDR3 has 14 residues. The V and J ends lost 0 bases and 6 bases respectively, with 10 bases between them. Here the CDR3 reads CASSPPGAADTQYF. In nucleotides, the CDR3 is TGTGCCAGCTCACCACCGGGGGCAGCGGATACGCAGTATTTT. Combining the CDR3 with reference TRBV18 and TRBJ2-3 gives the whole variable domain NAGVMQNPRHLVRRRGQEARLRCSPMKGHSHVYWYRQLPEEGLKFMVYLQKENIIDESGMPKERFSAEFPKEGPSILRIQQVVRGDSAAYFCASSPPGAADTQYFGPGTRLTVL.

This rearrangement joins TRBV9 to TRBJ2-1; TRBD2 agrees at 8 bases. This CDR3 region has 16 residues. Per the germline V gene, CDR1 is SGDLS and CDR2 is YYNGEE. The J segment lost 1 base and the V segment lost 4 bases, leaving 7 bases of the junction unmatched. CDR3 sequence reads: CASSPAGGGSYNEQFF. DNA for the CDR3: TGTGCCAGCAGCCCTGCGGGGGGCGGTTCCTACAATGAGCAGTTCTTC.

This chain links TRBV30 with TRBJ1-2, with a possible D match to TRBD1 (5 bases). With 4 bases removed from V and 2 bases from J, the gap between germline ends came to 23 bases. The CDR3 length is 17 residues. CDR1 is GTSNPN and CDR2 is SVGIG in the germline V gene (reference sequence). CDR3 sequence reads: CAWTLTTHRTLNYGYTF. CDR3 nucleotide sequence: TGTGCCTGGACACTAACCACCCACAGGACCCTGAACTATGGCTACACCTTC.

This clone has a handful of counts. Additional DNA sequences in this sample encode the identical CDR3. The chain links TRBV9 to TRBJ2-1, with 10 bases fitting TRBD2. CDR1 and CDR2 from the germline V gene are SGDLS and YYNGEE. V trimming: 2 bases; J trimming: 2 bases; junction bases outside the gene matches: 4. CDR3 length: 16 amino acids. CDR3 DNA: TGTGCCAGCAGCGTTGGGGGACTAGCGCCCTACAATGAGCAGTTCTTC. As protein: CASSVGGLAPYNEQFF.

The chain links TRBV5-1 to TRBJ2-2; 7 bases are shared with TRBD2. The germline CDR1 and CDR2 sequences are SGHRS and YFSETQ. V gave up 0 bases and J gave up 11 bases; unmatched junction bases: 13. The CDR3 spans 16 residues. In DNA form, the CDR3 reads TGCGCCAGCAGCTTGGCCGCGGGAGCCGTTCTCGGAGAGCTGTTTTTT. Encoded protein: CASSLAAGAVLGELFF.

V and J are TRBV9 and TRBJ2-7; the match to TRBD2 covers 7 bases. Germline-derived CDR1 and CDR2 are SGDLS and YYNGEE. This CDR3 contains 13 residues. Germline trimming cut 4 bases from V and 11 bases from J; bases unmatched to any gene: 12. The CDR3 DNA reads as TGTGCCAGCAGCCCTGGGACTACCTCGATAAAGTACTTC. Its protein is CASSPGTTSIKYF.

This chain joins TRBV5-1 and TRBJ2-5; 7 positions agree with TRBD1. The trim removed 4 bases at V and 4 bases at J, leaving 7 bases unmatched. From germline, CDR1 is SGHRS and CDR2 YFSETQ. The length of the CDR3 is 14 residues. The CDR3 protein is CASSRQGGGETQYF. Here the CDR3 DNA reads TGCGCCAGCAGCCGACAGGGTGGTGGAGAGACCCAGTACTTC. Full variable domain (rest looked up from reference TRBV5-1 and TRBJ2-5): KAGVTQTPRYLIKTRGQQVTLSCSPISGHRSVSWYQQTPGQGLQFLFEYFSETQRNKGNFPGRFSGRQFSNSRSEMNVSTLELGDSALYLCASSRQGGGETQYFGPGTRLLVL.

The gene calls are TRBV7-3 and TRBJ2-7; 11 bases are a match to TRBD2. Germline CDR1 SGHTA, CDR2 FQGTGA. There are 16 residues in the CDR3. After removal of 2 bases from V and 5 bases from J, the junction contained 8 bases not matched to a gene. CDR3 amino acids: CASSLLAGGPGDEQYF. Here the CDR3 DNA reads TGTGCCAGCAGCTTATTAGCGGGGGGGCCTGGTGACGAGCAGTACTTC.

The V gene is TRBV7-3, the J gene TRBJ1-1; a weak D match, TRBD1 (6 bases). The CDR3 loop spans 13 amino acids. Germline V CDR1 and CDR2: SGHTA, FQGTGA. The V end lost 2 bases, the J end lost 5 bases, and 9 bases lay between the germline ends. The CDR3 region is CASSLSGVTEAFF. CDR3 sequence (DNA): TGTGCCAGCAGCTTATCAGGGGTGACTGAAGCTTTCTTT.

This clone was observed a handful of times. This CDR3 reads CSVGTGGNQPQHF. The CDR3 DNA sequence: TGCAGCGTTGGGACAGGAGGCAATCAGCCCCAGCATTTT. The chain employs TRBV29-1 and TRBJ1-5, with 7 bases identical to TRBD1. The CDR3 is made up of 13 amino acids. Losses at the gene ends were 4 bases for V and 2 bases for J; bases not matched to a gene: 2. CDR1 and CDR2 from the germline V gene are SQVTM and ANQGSEA.